Shown below are 32 T cell receptor beta chains from a single sample sequenced in a study of blood T cells in healthy people across ages. PCR was performed a second time for roughly 7 to 11 cycles using a sample-barcoded 5' primer and a J-beta primer mix. From the 5' RACE reads, TCRdb called clonotypes with MiXCR, one entry per CDR3 protein. The table lists 1.5 million to 2 million distinct CDR3 sequences, roughly 27% of them singletons. Sample: blood. These TCRs come from a woman aged 25 to 39 in good health.

A few counts support this clonotype. This chain links TRBV7-9 with TRBJ2-3, with 9 nucleotides matching TRBD2. With V trimmed by 5 bases and J by 1 base, 7 bases remained unmatched. Germline V lookup: CDR1 SEHNR, CDR2 FQNEAQ (reference sequence). The CDR3 extends over 16 amino acids. The CDR3 loop is CASSTLAGARTDTQYF. CDR3 nucleotide sequence: TGTGCCAGCAGCACATTAGCGGGGGCGCGCACAGATACGCAGTATTTT.

In its sample, this clonotype was seen once. This chain links TRBV12-3 or TRBV12-4 with TRBJ2-2; D is possibly TRBD1 (6 bases). The CDR3 runs to 16 residues. V gave up 6 bases and J gave up 3 bases, with 17 bases separating them. DNA for the CDR3: TGTGCCAGCAGCCAACGGACAGTTCGGGACACCGGGGAGCTGTTTTTT. Amino acids: CASSQRTVRDTGELFF.

The V call is TRBV28, the J call TRBJ2-3; TRBD2 matches 10 bases. This CDR3 spans 15 amino acids. Looked up from germline, CDR1 is MDHEN and CDR2 is SYDVKM. V trimming: 5 bases; J trimming: 4 bases; junction bases outside the gene matches: 6. The CDR3 here is CASSGISGRADTQYF. The DNA for the CDR3 is TGTGCCAGCAGTGGAATCAGCGGGAGGGCAGATACGCAGTATTTT.

There are a few counts of this clonotype. The chain carries TRBV9 and TRBJ2-3, with a tentative D call TRBD2 (6 bases). The CDR3 contains 14 residues. V was cut by 1 base and J by 5 bases, with 11 bases left in between. Germline values: CDR1 SGDLS, CDR2 YYNGEE. The CDR3 region is CASSVRTGVDTQYF. The CDR3 DNA reads TGTGCCAGCAGCGTAAGGACGGGGGTAGATACGCAGTATTTT. The full variable domain, with the rest looked up from reference TRBV9 and TRBJ2-3, is DSGVTQTPKHLITATGQRVTLRCSPRSGDLSVYWYQQSLDQGLQFLIQYYNGEERAKGNILERFSAQQFPDLHSELNLSSLELGDSALYFCASSVRTGVDTQYFGPGTRLTVL.

The chain links TRBV12-3 or TRBV12-4 to TRBJ2-1; tentatively, D is TRBD2 (5 bases). V was cut by 6 bases and J by 5 bases, with 20 bases left in between. The CDR3 spans 16 residues. CDR3 coding DNA: TGTGCCAGCAGGACTACGGTTATTTCCACTCACAATGAGCAGTTCTTC. Amino acid sequence: CASRTTVISTHNEQFF.

V gene TRBV18 combines with J gene TRBJ2-1; tentatively, D is TRBD1 or TRBD2 (6 bases each). Germline V gives CDR1 KGHSH, CDR2 LQKENI. The V and J ends lost 6 bases and 5 bases respectively, with 20 bases between them. There are 16 residues in the CDR3. The CDR3 loop is CASSSGGGTSNNEQFF. The DNA for the CDR3 is TGTGCCAGCTCTTCCGGAGGGGGGACTTCCAACAATGAGCAGTTCTTC.

The table lists this clonotype with a few counts. The CDR3: CASSLAPGVGETQFF. For the CDR3, the DNA is TGTGCCAGCAGCTTAGCCCCGGGGGTTGGAGAGACCCAGTTCTTC. The chain employs TRBV11-2 and TRBJ2-1; a weak D match, TRBD2 (6 bases). The V gene's germline CDR1 is SGHAT and CDR2 FQNNGV. The CDR3 spans 15 residues. V was trimmed by 1 base and J by 13 bases, leaving 20 bases between them.

This clonotype was seen a few times. A read error may be the cause here, since a much bigger clone is one base away. The V gene is TRBV6-5, the J gene TRBJ2-1; D may be TRBD1 (5 bases). The CDR3 consists of 14 residues. Trimming took 6 bases from V and 2 from J, leaving 11 bases between them. Germline CDR1 reads MNHEY; CDR2 reads SVGAGI. The CDR3 DNA sequence: TGTGCCAGCAGAGGAAGGGGTCCCTACAATGAGCAGTTCTTC. Residues: CASRGRGPYNEQFF.

This clonotype was picked up many times. V usage is TRBV2 and J usage is TRBJ2-3, with 12 bases identical to TRBD2. This CDR3 comprises 17 residues. Germline CDR1 is SNHLY and CDR2 is FYNNEI. The ends lost 6 bases at V and 2 bases at J; junction bases unmatched: 9. The CDR3 DNA is TGTGCCAGCAGGGGACCACTAGCGGGGGGACTCACAGATACGCAGTATTTT. The encoded protein is CASRGPLAGGLTDTQYF.

This sequence joins TRBV3-1 and TRBJ1-6; D is perhaps TRBD1 (5 bases). The V end was cut by 1 base, the J end by 7 bases, with 8 bases between. Germline CDR1 and CDR2: LGHDT and YNNKEL (reference sequence). This CDR3 comprises 14 residues. CDR3 sequence: CASSQGGFNSPLHF. The CDR3 bases are TGTGCCAGCAGCCAAGGGGGGTTCAATTCACCCCTCCACTTT.

This chain connects TRBV28 to TRBJ2-1; D is possibly TRBD1 or TRBD2 (5 bases each). V dropped 2 bases and J dropped 6 bases, with 14 bases sitting between them. CDR1 and CDR2 from the germline V gene are MDHEN and SYDVKM. The CDR3 runs to 15 residues. CDR3: CASSLRETGLNEQFF. CDR3 in DNA: TGTGCCAGCAGTTTAAGGGAGACGGGGCTCAATGAGCAGTTCTTC.

Worth noting for this clonotype: Since a much larger clone is just one base distant, this may be a read error. The V gene is TRBV3-1, the J gene TRBJ2-7; D gene uncertain. There are 12 residues in the CDR3. Germline values: CDR1 LGHDT, CDR2 YNNKEL (reference sequence). V lost 1 base and J lost 6, with 7 bases in between. The CDR3 DNA follows: TGTGCCAGCAGCCAAGGGGGATCCGAGCAGTACTTC. Residues: CASSQGGSEQYF.

This clonotype occurred many times. The chain has TRBV20-1 and TRBJ2-1; D could derive from TRBD1 or TRBD2 (5 bases each). Trimming stripped 5 bases from V and 7 bases from J, with 18 bases between. The CDR3 has 14 amino acids. Germline lookup yields CDR1 DFQATT and CDR2 SNEGSKA (reference sequence). In nucleotides, the CDR3 is TGCAGTGCTGGGAGAGCCGAGGGGACGAATGAGCAGTTCTTC. Translation: CSAGRAEGTNEQFF.

This clonotype turned up a few times. This chain uses TRBV5-1 with TRBJ2-5, with D tentatively TRBD1 (5 bases). This CDR3 is 13 amino acids long. Trimming left V 6 bases short and J 5 bases short, with 14 bases between. CDR1 is SGHRS and CDR2 is YFSETQ in the germline V gene. CDR3 coding DNA: TGCGCCAGCACCCCTCCAGGGCGGGAGACCCAGTACTTC. As protein: CASTPPGRETQYF.

The chain combines TRBV10-2 with TRBJ2-1, with 8 bases that match TRBD1. With V trimmed by 8 bases and J by 1 base, 7 bases remained unmatched. The CDR3 totals 15 residues. CDR1 and CDR2 (germline): WSHSY, SAAADI. CDR3 nucleotide sequence: TGCGCCAGCGGGGCAGGGGGCGAATCCTACAATGAGCAGTTCTTC. This encodes CASGAGGESYNEQFF.

CDR3 bases: TGTGCCAGCAGCCGATCCGGGACGGCTGAAGCTTTCTTT. Translating gives CASSRSGTAEAFF. The genes are TRBV3-1 and TRBJ1-1; perhaps TRBD1 as D (5 bases). The CDR3 runs to 13 residues. Trimming took 4 bases from V and 6 from J, leaving 12 bases between them. Germline lookup yields CDR1 LGHDT and CDR2 YNNKEL (reference sequence). Looking up the rest from reference TRBV3-1 and TRBJ1-1 gives the full variable domain: DTAVSQTPKYLVTQMGNDKSIKCEQNLGHDTMYWYKQDSKKFLKIMFSYNNKELIINETVPNRFSPKSPDKAHLNLHINSLELGDSAVYFCASSRSGTAEAFFGQGTRLTVV.

This clonotype appeared a few times. The rearrangement links TRBV7-9 to TRBJ2-7; either TRBD1 or TRBD2 may fit D (6 bases each). Germline lookup yields CDR1 SEHNR and CDR2 FQNEAQ (reference sequence). The CDR3 has 13 amino acids. The V end was cut by 8 bases, the J end by 3 bases, with 14 bases between. The CDR3 is CASGRETGYEQYF. In DNA, the CDR3 is TGTGCCAGCGGCCGGGAGACAGGCTACGAGCAGTACTTC.

As concerns this clonotype: Possible read error: a much larger clone is one base away. The rearrangement links TRBV6-4 to TRBJ2-3; 7 bases match TRBD1. CDR3 size: 15 residues. CDR1 MRHNA and CDR2 SNTAGT come from the germline V gene. The CDR3 loop is CVSSDSQGGTDTQYF. The CDR3 coding sequence is TGTGTCAGCAGTGACTCGCAGGGGGGCACAGATACGCAGTATTTT.

This clonotype was seen at least ten times. This rearrangement joins TRBV11-2 to TRBJ2-7, with TRBD2 matching 8 bases. The CDR3 consists of 16 residues. With V trimmed by 0 bases and J by 4 bases, 8 bases remained unmatched. CDR1 and CDR2 from the germline V gene are SGHAT and FQNNGV. The CDR3 nucleotides read TGTGCCAGCAGCTTAGATTCGCGGGAGGCTTCTTACGAGCAGTACTTC. As protein: CASSLDSREASYEQYF. Combining the CDR3 with reference TRBV11-2 and TRBJ2-7 gives the whole variable domain EAGVAQSPRYKIIEKRQSVAFWCNPISGHATLYWYQQILGQGPKLLIQFQNNGVVDDSQLPKDRFSAERLKGVDSTLKIQPAKLEDSAVYLCASSLDSREASYEQYFGPGTRLTVT.

This clonotype was observed many times. The chain uses TRBV5-6 and TRBJ2-4; D remains ambiguous. Trimming shortened V by 1 base and J by 6 bases, and 5 bases separated the two germline ends. The germline gives CDR1 SGHDT, CDR2 YYEEEE. The CDR3 contains 12 residues. The DNA for the CDR3 is TGTGCCAGCAGCTTGCCGGGAAACATTCAGTACTTC. As protein: CASSLPGNIQYF. Based on the CDR3 plus reference TRBV5-6 and TRBJ2-4, the full variable domain is DAGVTQSPTHLIKTRGQQVTLRCSPKSGHDTVSWYQQALGQGPQFIFQYYEEEERQRGNFPDRFSGHQFPNYSSELNVNALLLGDSALYLCASSLPGNIQYFGAGTRLSVL.

This clonotype was counted only a few times. The chain carries TRBV6-6 and TRBJ2-3; D is unresolved. The germline gives CDR1 MNHNY, CDR2 SVGAGI (reference sequence). The CDR3 contains 13 residues. Trimming cost V 7 bases and J 6 bases, with 14 bases left between them. The CDR3 is CASIQDWTDTQYF. The CDR3 DNA reads TGTGCCAGCATCCAGGATTGGACGGATACGCAGTATTTT.

This clonotype was picked up many times. The chain recombines TRBV6-5 with TRBJ2-5; D ambiguous. CDR1 and CDR2 from the germline V gene are MNHEY and SVGAGI. CDR3 length: 13 amino acids. The V and J ends lost 8 bases and 3 bases respectively, with 13 bases between them. CDR3 coding DNA: TGTGCCAGCGGGTTTTGGAAGAAAGAGACCCAGTACTTC. This gives the protein CASGFWKKETQYF.

This clonotype has a count of ten or more. The chain uses TRBV9 and TRBJ2-1, with 7 bases lining up with TRBD2. Looked up from germline, CDR1 is SGDLS and CDR2 is YYNGEE. The CDR3 sequence is 15 residues long. Unmatched junction bases numbered 4, after V lost 0 bases and J lost 4 bases. CDR3 DNA: TGTGCCAGCAGCGTAGATAGCGGGTCTTACAATGAGCAGTTCTTC. Translating it yields CASSVDSGSYNEQFF.

There are a few counts of this clonotype. The chain combines TRBV20-1 with TRBJ2-3; 7 nucleotides agree with TRBD1. The CDR3 consists of 16 residues. The germline CDR1 and CDR2 sequences are DFQATT and SNEGSKA (reference sequence). Trimming took 0 bases from V and 3 from J; bases not matched to a gene: 9. DNA of the CDR3: TGCAGTGCTAGAGATAATGGGCAGGGGGTAACAGATACGCAGTATTTT. The encoded protein is CSARDNGQGVTDTQYF.

Comments on this clonotype: A clone one base away is much larger, so this may be a read error. This sequence joins TRBV4-1 and TRBJ1-2; 8 nucleotides agree with TRBD1. This CDR3 contains 17 residues. The J segment lost 0 bases and the V segment lost 2 bases, leaving 8 bases of the junction unmatched. Germline V gene data show CDR1 as MGHRA and CDR2 as YSYEKL. CDR3 amino acids: CASSQPGQGPANYGYTF. CDR3 bases: TGCGCCAGCAGCCAACCCGGACAGGGACCTGCTAACTATGGCTACACCTTC.

The chain links TRBV7-9 to TRBJ1-1, with D possibly TRBD1 on 5 matching bases. Trimming pared 2 bases from V and 0 bases from J, leaving 16 bases between. Germline V CDR1 and CDR2: SEHNR, FQNEAQ (reference sequence). This CDR3 is built from 17 residues. CDR3 in DNA: TGTGCCAGCAGCTTACTACTGGCAGGGCAAATGAACACTGAAGCTTTCTTT. Protein sequence: CASSLLLAGQMNTEAFF.

This clonotype was seen ten or more times. The CDR3 region is CASSRGQLQETQYF. CDR3 nucleotide sequence: TGTGCCAGCTCACGTGGACAGCTTCAGGAGACCCAGTACTTC. The chain uses TRBV18 and TRBJ2-5, with D maybe TRBD1 (6 bases). This CDR3 comprises 14 residues. Germline lookup yields CDR1 KGHSH and CDR2 LQKENI. V was cut by 4 bases and J by 5 bases, with 14 bases left in between. Looking up the rest from reference TRBV18 and TRBJ2-5 gives the full variable domain: NAGVMQNPRHLVRRRGQEARLRCSPMKGHSHVYWYRQLPEEGLKFMVYLQKENIIDESGMPKERFSAEFPKEGPSILRIQQVVRGDSAAYFCASSRGQLQETQYFGPGTRLLVL.

The genes are TRBV6-5 and TRBJ2-1; D possibly matches TRBD1 or TRBD2 (6 bases each). CDR1 and CDR2 (germline): MNHEY, SVGAGI. CDR3 length: 13 amino acids. V was clipped by 7 bases and J by 8 bases, with 15 bases between them. The CDR3 loop reads CASNHYGGDEQFF. DNA of the CDR3: TGTGCCAGCAACCACTACGGGGGCGATGAGCAGTTCTTC.

This clonotype was seen only a few times. The rearrangement joins TRBV4-1 to TRBJ1-4; a weak D match, TRBD1 (5 bases). The germline gives CDR1 MGHRA, CDR2 YSYEKL. V was pared by 4 bases and J by 8 bases, with 20 bases between. This CDR3 is 16 amino acids long. The CDR3: CASSLLPAGLKEKLFF. The DNA for the CDR3 is TGCGCCAGCAGCCTCTTACCGGCAGGGTTAAAGGAAAAACTGTTTTTT.

In its sample, this clonotype was seen many times. The chain has TRBV2 and TRBJ1-5, with a possible D match to TRBD1 (5 bases). In germline, CDR1 is SNHLY, CDR2 FYNNEI. With 2 bases removed from V and 0 bases from J, the gap between germline ends came to 5 bases. The CDR3 spans 14 residues. CDR3 sequence reads: CASSEQGSNQPQHF. The CDR3 DNA follows: TGTGCCAGCAGTGAACAGGGTAGCAATCAGCCCCAGCATTTT.

This clonotype has a handful of counts. The genes are TRBV15 and TRBJ2-4, with 10 bases matching TRBD1. This CDR3 is built from 15 residues. The J segment lost 6 bases and the V segment lost 4 bases, leaving 6 bases of the junction unmatched. The germline V gene has CDR1 LNHNV and CDR2 YYDKDF (reference sequence). The CDR3 nucleotides read TGTGCCACCAGCATCGATAGGGACAGGGGAAACATTCAGTACTTC. It is translated as CATSIDRDRGNIQYF.

The J gene is TRBJ2-1, the V gene TRBV15, with TRBD2 matching 9 bases. Trimming removed 3 bases from V and 3 bases from J; junction bases left unmatched: 6. Germline CDR1 reads LNHNV; CDR2 reads YYDKDF (reference sequence). The CDR3 spans 16 residues. The CDR3 DNA follows: TGTGCCACCAGCAGCGACGCTAGCGGGGACTACAATGAGCAGTTCTTC. It codes for CATSSDASGDYNEQFF.